One T cell receptor (beta chain) is described in this entry. Its cognate antigen is unknown. These data originate in a study of cytomegalovirus exposure and HLA in healthy donors. Study results and limitations: Published work reported that the classifier diagnosed cytomegalovirus status with high specificity and sensitivity.

With V trimmed by 3 bases and J by 4 bases, 6 bases remained unmatched. Germline V gene lookup returns CDR1 LNHNV and CDR2 YYDKDF (reference sequence). The CDR3 length is 16 residues. The PCR ran on 60 Vbeta and 13 Jbeta primers. Method: immunoSEQ multiplex PCR; TCRdb's copy keeps in-frame clones and lacks some. The table has 130,000 to 150,000 clones, more than 75% seen once. The sequence came from a male donor in good health and CMV-seronegative. What was sequenced was PBMCs. The chain has TRBV15 and TRBJ2-1, with TRBD1 matching over 10 bases. The CDR3 nucleotides read TGTGCCACCAGCAGCTTAGGACAGGGGGAATACAATGAGCAGTTCTTC. As protein: CATSSLGQGEYNEQFF.